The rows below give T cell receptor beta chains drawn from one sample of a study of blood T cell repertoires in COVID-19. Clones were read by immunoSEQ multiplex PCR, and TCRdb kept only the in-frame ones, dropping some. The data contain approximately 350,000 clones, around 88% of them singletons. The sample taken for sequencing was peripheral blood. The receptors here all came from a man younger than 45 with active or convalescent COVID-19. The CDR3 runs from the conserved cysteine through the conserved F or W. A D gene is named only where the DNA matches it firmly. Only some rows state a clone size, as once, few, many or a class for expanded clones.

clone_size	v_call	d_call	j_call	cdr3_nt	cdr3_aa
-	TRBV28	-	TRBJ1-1	TGTGCCAGCAGTTTATGGCACCTAAACACTGAAGCTTTCTTT	CASSLWHLNTEAFF
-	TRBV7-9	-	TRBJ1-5	TGTGCCAGCAGCTTAGGAGGGGAGGATCAGCCCCAGCATTTT	CASSLGGEDQPQHF
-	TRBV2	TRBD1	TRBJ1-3	TGTGCCAGCAAAACCGGGACAGTCGGGGGAAACACCATATATTTT	CASKTGTVGGNTIYF
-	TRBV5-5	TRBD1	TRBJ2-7	TGTGCCAGCAGCGCCCAAATTGGGACAGCCCTCTTCGAGCAGTACTTC	CASSAQIGTALFEQYF
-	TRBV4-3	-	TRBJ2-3	TGCGCCAGCAGCCAAGAGGCTAGCACAGATACGCAGTATTTT	CASSQEASTDTQYF
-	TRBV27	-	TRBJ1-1	TGTGCCAGCAGCCCTGGGGGGGGGTTTGTGAACACTGAAGCTTTCTTT	CASSPGGGFVNTEAFF
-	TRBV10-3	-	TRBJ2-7	TGTGCCATCAGTGAATCTGGTCTAGAGGGAAGCGAGCAGTACTTC	CAISESGLEGSEQYF
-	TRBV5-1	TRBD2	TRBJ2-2	TGCGCCAGCAGCTTGTTGGGACTAGCGGGGAGTAAGAACACCGGGGAGCTGTTTTTT	CASSLLGLAGSKNTGELFF
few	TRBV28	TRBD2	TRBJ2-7	TGTGCCAGCAGTCTAGCGGGAGACACCTACGAGCAGTACTTC	CASSLAGDTYEQYF
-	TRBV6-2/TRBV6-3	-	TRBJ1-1	TGTGCCAGCAGTTACGGAGGGGACAACACTGAAGCTTTCTTT	CASSYGGDNTEAFF
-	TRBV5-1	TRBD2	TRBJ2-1	TGCGCCAGCAGCTTGGAACTAGCGGGAGTGGATGAGCAGTTCTTC	CASSLELAGVDEQFF
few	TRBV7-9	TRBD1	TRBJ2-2	TGTGCCAGCAGCCATACAGGGGCGGACGGGGAGCTGTTTTTT	CASSHTGADGELFF
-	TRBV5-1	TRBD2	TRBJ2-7	TGCGCCAGCAGCTCCGGGACTAGCGTATACGAGCAGTACTTC	CASSSGTSVYEQYF
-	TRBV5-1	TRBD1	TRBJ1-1	TGCGCCAGCAGCCCCGGGACAGGGAGCACTGAAGCTTTCTTT	CASSPGTGSTEAFF
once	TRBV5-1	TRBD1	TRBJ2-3	TGCGCCAGCAGCTTCACAGGGGACACAGATACGCAGTATTTT	CASSFTGDTDTQYF
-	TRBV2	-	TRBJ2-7	TGTGCCAGCAAGAATCCTCCCGGGAGCTGGTACGAGCAGTACTTC	CASKNPPGSWYEQYF
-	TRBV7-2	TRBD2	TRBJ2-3	TGTGCCAGCAGCTTAGCCCTAGCGGGGAGCACAGATACGCAGTATTTT	CASSLALAGSTDTQYF
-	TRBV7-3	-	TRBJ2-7	TGTGCCAGCAGCCCCTCCGGAGGCTCCTACGAGCAGTACTTC	CASSPSGGSYEQYF
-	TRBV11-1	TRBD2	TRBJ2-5	TGTGCCAGCAGCTTGCCCACCGGGACTAGCGGGAGGAGTTACTTC	CASSLPTGTSGRSYF
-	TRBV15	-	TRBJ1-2	TGTGCCACCAGCAGAGATCTGGGGAGCAACTATGGCTACACCTTC	CATSRDLGSNYGYTF
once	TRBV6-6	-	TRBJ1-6	TGTGCCAGCAGTACGAGACACCTCGGTCCCGAATCACCCCTCCACTTT	CASSTRHLGPESPLHF
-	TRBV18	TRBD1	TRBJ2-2	TGTGCCAGCTCACCTGGACAGGGGGCCGGAGGATCTGTCACCGGGGAGCTGTTTTTT	CASSPGQGAGGSVTGELFF
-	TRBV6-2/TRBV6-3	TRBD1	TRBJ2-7	TGTGCCAGCAGTCCGGGACAGGGGGTTCCTAGCTCCTACGAGCAGTACTTC	CASSPGQGVPSSYEQYF
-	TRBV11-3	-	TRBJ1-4	TGTGCCAGTAGGGCTGGGGCAGCGACTAATGAAAAACTGTTTTTT	CASRAGAATNEKLFF
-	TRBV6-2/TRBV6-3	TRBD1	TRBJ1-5	TGTGCCAGCAGCTCCTACAGGGGTGGGGAACAGCCCCAGCATTTT	CASSSYRGGEQPQHF
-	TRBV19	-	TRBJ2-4	TGTGCCAGTAGTGATGCAGGAAACATTCAGTACTTC	CASSDAGNIQYF
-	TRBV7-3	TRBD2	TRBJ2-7	TGTGCCAGCAGTTTAATGGGTGCTAGCGGATACGAGCAGTACTTC	CASSLMGASGYEQYF
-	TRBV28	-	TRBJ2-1	TGTGCCAGCAGTTACGAACTACTCCCCCGCGGTGAGCAGTTCTTC	CASSYELLPRGEQFF
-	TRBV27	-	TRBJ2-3	TGTGCCAGCAGCCCTTCCCAGAACACAGATACGCAGTATTTT	CASSPSQNTDTQYF
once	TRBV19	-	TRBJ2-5	TGTGCCAGTAGTATGGGTAGCGGATTCTATCAAGAGACCCAGTACTTC	CASSMGSGFYQETQYF
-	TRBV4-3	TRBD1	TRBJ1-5	TGCGCCAGCAGCCAAGGATTAGTTTGGGACAGGGGGGTAGGGGCCCAGCATTTT	CASSQGLVWDRGVGAQHF
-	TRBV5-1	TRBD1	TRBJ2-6	TGCGCCAGCAGCCCACAGGGGGCGCAGGGGGCCAACGTCCTGACTTTC	CASSPQGAQGANVLTF
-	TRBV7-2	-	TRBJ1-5	TGTGCCAGCAGCTTCGCAGGGAGGCAGCCCCAGCATTTT	CASSFAGRQPQHF
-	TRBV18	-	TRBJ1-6	TGTGCCAGCTCACCACTAACAGCTTATAATTCACCCCTCCACTTT	CASSPLTAYNSPLHF
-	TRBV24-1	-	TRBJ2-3	TGTGCCACCAGTGATTTTCAGGGGCCAGATACGCAGTATTTT	CATSDFQGPDTQYF
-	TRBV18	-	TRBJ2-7	TGTGCCAGCTCACCACCAGTAGTTTCTAGCGCGTACGAGCAGTACTTC	CASSPPVVSSAYEQYF
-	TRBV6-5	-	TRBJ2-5	TGTGCCAGCAGCAGACAGGTAGTGGAGACCCAGTACTTC	CASSRQVVETQYF
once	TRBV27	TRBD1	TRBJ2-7	TGTGCCAGCAGTACCTACAGGGGCTACGAGCAGTACTTC	CASSTYRGYEQYF
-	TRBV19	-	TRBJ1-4	TGTGCCAGTAGTATAAAATATCGTGCAACTAATGAAAAACTGTTTTTT	CASSIKYRATNEKLFF
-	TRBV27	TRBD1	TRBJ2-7	TGTGCCAGCAGTTTAGGACCAGGGGGCTACGAGCAGTACTTC	CASSLGPGGYEQYF